This TCR beta chain was identified in a study of STAT5B mutations in CD4+ large granular lymphocyte leukemia. Original analysis: Lowest detectable productive clonotype frequency was 2.59 x 10-5. Sequencing used immunoSEQ multiplex PCR; TCRdb keeps in-frame clones, though not all of them. V, J and clone size reflect that table, while D and trimming were determined from the DNA. The table has about 6,300 clones, around 74% seen once; the top ten hold 1.5% to 2%. The CDR3 extends over 11 amino acids. V was shortened by 5 bases and J by 8 bases, with 12 bases between the two germline ends. Germline-derived CDR1 and CDR2 are SQVTM and ANQGSEA.

The clonotype originates from a woman aged 65 to 85 with CD4+ T-cell large granular lymphocyte leukemia. The genes are TRBV29-1 and TRBJ1-1; maybe TRBD1 (5 bases). The sample comprised PBMCs. In nucleotides, the CDR3 is TGCAGCGTTCGGGACGGAATAGAAGCTTTCTTT. Its translation: CSVRDGIEAFF.